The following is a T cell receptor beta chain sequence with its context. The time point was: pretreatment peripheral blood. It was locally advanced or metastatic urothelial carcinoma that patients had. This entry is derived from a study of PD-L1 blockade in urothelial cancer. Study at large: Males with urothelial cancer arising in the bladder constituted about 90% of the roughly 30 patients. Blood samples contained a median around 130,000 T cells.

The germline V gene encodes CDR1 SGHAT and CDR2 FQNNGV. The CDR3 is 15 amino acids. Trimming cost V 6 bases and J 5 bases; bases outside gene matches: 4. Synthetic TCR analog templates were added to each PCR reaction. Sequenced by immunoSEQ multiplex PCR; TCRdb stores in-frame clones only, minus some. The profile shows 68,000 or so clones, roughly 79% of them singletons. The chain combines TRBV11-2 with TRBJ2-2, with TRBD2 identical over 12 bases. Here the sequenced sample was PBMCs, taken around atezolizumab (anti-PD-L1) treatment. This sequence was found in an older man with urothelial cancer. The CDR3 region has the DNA TGTGCCAGCAGTCGACTAGCGGGAGAGACCGGGGAGCTGTTTTTT. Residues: CASSRLAGETGELFF.